This TCR beta chain is drawn from a study of cytomegalovirus exposure and HLA in healthy donors. As for the study in general: Drawn from HLA-typed donors, tens of millions of unique TCRs were held in an early data release. Clustering assigned about 80% of the roughly 430 genotyped donors to the Caucasian-associated ancestry cluster.

This CDR3 contains 16 residues. CDR1 is SGHVS, CDR2 FNYEAQ, per germline. The ends were cut back, 4 bases at V and 2 bases at J, with 14 bases in the middle. The PCR ran on 60 Vbeta and 13 Jbeta primers. Libraries were prepared by immunoSEQ multiplex PCR; TCRdb keeps only in-frame clonotypes and omits some of them. Altogether under 200,000 clones are present, about four fifths being singletons, with the ten largest covering approximately 6%. The sequencing input was PBMCs. The genes are TRBV7-6 and TRBJ2-2; D is unresolved. The clonotype was recovered from a woman aged 25 to 39 in good health and CMV-seropositive. The CDR3 sequence: CASSSPFRGNTGELFF. The CDR3 coding sequence is TGTGCCAGCAGCTCCCCCTTTAGAGGAAACACCGGGGAGCTGTTTTTT.